This T cell receptor beta chain was identified during a study of T-cell memory formation after mild COVID-19. CDR3 length: 15 residues. V dropped 4 bases and J dropped 2 bases, with 15 bases sitting between them. Looked up from germline, CDR1 is MGHRA and CDR2 is YSYEKL. MiXCR, applied by TCRdb to the 5' RACE reads, yields one record per CDR3 protein. The repertoire includes fewer than 350,000 distinct CDR3 sequences, around 15% of them detected once, and around 22% sits in the top ten. The rearrangement links TRBV4-1 to TRBJ2-7; D not certain. The sample was PBMCs or a T cell subset sorted from them (not recorded which). This TCR derives from a man younger than 35 who had mild COVID-19 (a few samples of this study predate the infection). Cell type and time point are not known. The CDR3 sequence: CASSRDGNEPYEQYF. CDR3 DNA sequence: TGCGCCAGCAGCCGAGACGGTAACGAACCCTACGAGCAGTACTTC.